These 27 T cell receptor beta chains share one sample of origin, sequenced in a study of shared clonotypes between healthy human individuals. The assay was immunoSEQ multiplex PCR, and TCRdb's table has in-frame clones only and misses some. Of about 2.4 million clones listed, approximately 94% are singletons. The sample taken for sequencing was naive CD4+ T cells from PBMCs. Documented subset: CD45RA+ positively selected. These receptors came from a man younger than 35 in good health. Some clones in this sample may be carry-over from other donors' samples.

This chain uses TRBV18 with TRBJ2-3, with D maybe TRBD1 (5 bases). The V and J ends lost 3 bases and 0 bases respectively, with 13 bases between them. CDR1 is KGHSH and CDR2 is LQKENI in the germline V gene. This CDR3 comprises 16 residues. As DNA, the CDR3 is TGTGCCAGCTCACCGCTGGGCGACAGAAGCACAGATACGCAGTATTTT. Protein sequence: CASSPLGDRSTDTQYF.

With respect to this clone: Other DNA sequences in this sample translate to the same CDR3. The rearrangement links TRBV28 to TRBJ2-5; TRBD1 aligns across 8 bases. The CDR3 covers 15 residues. In germline, CDR1 is MDHEN, CDR2 SYDVKM. V lost 2 bases, J lost 1 base, and 3 bases stayed unmatched. CDR3 in DNA: TGTGCCAGCAGTTTACCGGACAGGGCCCAAGAGACCCAGTACTTC. This translates into CASSLPDRAQETQYF. Variable domain in full (rest from reference TRBV28 and TRBJ2-5): DVKVTQSSRYLVKRTGEKVFLECVQDMDHENMFWYRQDPGLGLRLIYFSYDVKMKEKGDIPEGYSVSREKKERFSLILESASTNQTSMYLCASSLPDRAQETQYFGPGTRLLVL.

The V and J genes are TRBV28 and TRBJ1-1, with TRBD1 matching 8 bases. The V segment lost 3 bases and the J segment 4 bases; nucleotides outside the gene matches: 7. Germline assignment: CDR1 MDHEN and CDR2 SYDVKM. The CDR3 totals 15 residues. The CDR3 loop is CASSLGTGGFTEAFF. The CDR3 DNA sequence: TGTGCCAGCAGTTTGGGGACAGGAGGATTCACTGAAGCTTTCTTT.

The chain recombines TRBV5-1 with TRBJ2-1; D remains unclear. V shed 4 bases and J shed 2 bases, with 16 bases lying between them. CDR1 is SGHRS, CDR2 YFSETQ, per germline. The CDR3 length is 16 residues. CDR3 in DNA: TGCGCCAGCAGCGCACGGTTGGCGGCCCCCTACAATGAGCAGTTCTTC. It codes for CASSARLAAPYNEQFF.

V and J are TRBV9 and TRBJ2-2, with D possibly being TRBD2 (6 bases). Germline V gene lookup returns CDR1 SGDLS and CDR2 YYNGEE. The CDR3 consists of 16 residues. V was clipped by 2 bases and J by 2 bases, with 13 bases between them. CDR3 amino acids: CASSVNPGLNTGELFF. The CDR3 DNA reads TGTGCCAGCAGCGTCAACCCGGGACTTAACACCGGGGAGCTGTTTTTT.

The rearrangement uses TRBV19 and TRBJ1-3; 9 positions agree with TRBD1. V dropped 7 bases and J dropped 3; count of bases not matched to a gene: 4. The length of the CDR3 is 14 residues. Germline-derived CDR1 and CDR2 are LNHDA and SQIVND (reference sequence). The CDR3 nucleotides read TGTGCCAGTATCGGGACAGGGAGTGGAAACACCATATATTTT. Encoded protein: CASIGTGSGNTIYF.

The V and J genes are TRBV7-8 and TRBJ2-4; 13 nucleotides line up with TRBD2. V shed 5 bases and J 7 bases; nucleotides not matched to a gene: 14. Germline values: CDR1 SGHVS, CDR2 FQNEAQ. CDR3 length: 18 residues. As DNA, the CDR3 is TGTGCCAGCAGCGTCGGGACTAGCGGGACTCCGGTGAGGAACATTCAGTACTTC. Amino acids: CASSVGTSGTPVRNIQYF.

This clone has a handful of counts. CDR3 residues: CASSAGTTYNEQFF. Written as DNA, the CDR3 is TGTGCCAGCAGCGCCGGGACTACCTACAATGAGCAGTTCTTC. This sequence joins TRBV5-4 and TRBJ2-1; 7 bases are a match to TRBD2. The CDR3 extends over 14 amino acids. The germline V gene encodes CDR1 SGHNT and CDR2 YYREEE (reference sequence). The V segment lost 4 bases and the J segment 2 bases; nucleotides outside the gene matches: 3.

The CDR3 sequence is CASSHQTYMNTEAFF. CDR3 sequence (DNA): TGCGCCAGCAGCCACCAAACGTACATGAACACTGAAGCTTTCTTT. The chain has TRBV4-1 and TRBJ1-1; no firm D call. This CDR3 spans 15 amino acids. Per the germline V gene, CDR1 is MGHRA and CDR2 is YSYEKL. V lost 3 bases and J 0 bases, leaving 11 bases between the germline ends.

The chain couples TRBV25-1 to TRBJ1-6, with 7 nucleotides matching TRBD1. CDR1 is MGHDK and CDR2 is SYGVNS in the germline V gene. The CDR3 spans 12 residues. CDR3 in amino acids: CDSRGLNSPLHF. The CDR3 DNA reads TGTGATTCGAGGGGGCTTAATTCACCCCTCCACTTT.

This clone was picked up one time. The J gene is TRBJ2-1, the V gene TRBV6-4, with D possibly TRBD2 on 5 matching bases. Trimming stripped 5 bases from V and 2 bases from J, with 10 bases between. The CDR3 totals 14 residues. Germline V gene sequence: CDR1 MRHNA, CDR2 SNTAGT. This chain's CDR3 is CASSRSGTYNEQFF. The CDR3 coding sequence is TGTGCCAGCAGTAGGAGCGGCACCTACAATGAGCAGTTCTTC.

J is TRBJ1-6 and V is TRBV4-1; possibly TRBD1 for D (6 bases). CDR3 length equals 15 residues. Germline loops: CDR1 MGHRA, CDR2 YSYEKL. Trimming cost V 1 base and J 6 bases, with 10 bases left between them. CDR3 region: CASSQGSGANSPLHF. CDR3 sequence (DNA): TGCGCCAGCAGCCAAGGTTCAGGGGCTAATTCACCCCTCCACTTT.

This sequence joins TRBV5-8 and TRBJ2-3, with TRBD2 matching 7 bases. The CDR3 is 19 amino acids. The V and J ends lost 0 bases and 2 bases, in that order; junction bases with no gene match: 15. Germline lookup yields CDR1 SGHTS and CDR2 YDEGEE. CDR3 amino acids: CASSLGMLVGGKHTDTQYF. In DNA, the CDR3 is TGTGCCAGCAGCTTGGGCATGTTGGTGGGAGGGAAACACACAGATACGCAGTATTTT.

The rearrangement uses TRBV5-1 and TRBJ2-5, with D hard to call. V was pared by 4 bases and J by 5 bases, with 9 bases between. The CDR3 contains 12 residues. Germline CDR1 and CDR2: SGHRS and YFSETQ. The CDR3 nucleotides read TGCGCCAGCAGCCCGAGTAAGGAGACCCAGTACTTC. This sequence encodes CASSPSKETQYF. The entire variable domain, with the rest obtained from reference TRBV5-1 and TRBJ2-5, is as follows: KAGVTQTPRYLIKTRGQQVTLSCSPISGHRSVSWYQQTPGQGLQFLFEYFSETQRNKGNFPGRFSGRQFSNSRSEMNVSTLELGDSALYLCASSPSKETQYFGPGTRLLVL.

This clone was observed a single time. The chain recombines TRBV7-3 with TRBJ2-3; the match to TRBD2 covers 7 bases. V was clipped by 3 bases and J by 3 bases; unmatched bases: 6. The CDR3 has 15 amino acids. The V gene's germline CDR1 is SGHTA and CDR2 FQGTGA. CDR3 region: CASSLVRAGTDTQYF. The CDR3 DNA sequence: TGTGCCAGCAGCTTGGTTCGAGCGGGAACAGATACGCAGTATTTT.

The chain employs TRBV19 and TRBJ2-1, with 7 bases lining up with TRBD2. The junction had 11 bases not matched to a gene; V was cut back by 3 bases and J by 9 bases. The CDR3 consists of 15 residues. CDR1 and CDR2 (germline): LNHDA, SQIVND (reference sequence). The CDR3 nucleotides read TGTGCCAGTAGTATCGAGACTAGCAGGCATGGTGAGCAGTTCTTC. Translated: CASSIETSRHGEQFF.

This chain links TRBV7-2 with TRBJ2-1; the match to TRBD2 covers 9 bases. CDR3 length: 15 residues. From germline, CDR1 is SGHTA and CDR2 FQGNSA. V was clipped by 0 bases and J by 8 bases; unmatched bases: 5. The CDR3 sequence: CASSLASGSQYEQFF. CDR3 nucleotides: TGTGCCAGCAGCTTAGCTAGCGGGAGTCAGTATGAGCAGTTCTTC.

This chain connects TRBV2 to TRBJ2-5; TRBD2 matches at 7 bases. The germline CDR1 and CDR2 sequences are SNHLY and FYNNEI. The CDR3 covers 13 residues. V was pared by 8 bases and J by 5 bases, with 8 bases of the junction left unmatched. CDR3 DNA: TGTGCCAGCGAATGGGGGGGTACGGAGACCCAGTACTTC. Translation: CASEWGGTETQYF.

This clone was counted between two and nine times. This chain connects TRBV5-4 to TRBJ1-1, with 8 nucleotides matching TRBD1. Per germline, CDR1 SGHNT and CDR2 YYREEE (reference sequence). The trim removed 4 bases at V and 2 bases at J, leaving 10 bases unmatched. The CDR3 contains 16 residues. The CDR3: CASSQGQGWGNTEAFF. The DNA for the CDR3 is TGTGCCAGCAGCCAAGGACAGGGCTGGGGAAACACTGAAGCTTTCTTT.

A word on this clone: A single base separates this from a much larger clone, so it may be a read error. The chain joins TRBV6-1 to TRBJ1-1; 9 bases map to TRBD1. V was clipped by 6 bases and J by 1 base; unmatched bases: 3. This CDR3 comprises 14 residues. Germline CDR1 reads MNHNS; CDR2 reads SASEGT. The CDR3 sequence is CASSLDRGNTEAFF. The CDR3 DNA sequence: TGTGCCAGCAGCTTGGACAGGGGGAACACTGAAGCTTTCTTT.

The CDR3 protein is CASSSLVVQGSYEQYF. The CDR3 DNA reads TGCGCCAGCAGCTCCCTGGTTGTACAGGGCTCCTACGAGCAGTACTTC. The gene calls are TRBV4-1 and TRBJ2-7, with D possibly matching TRBD1 (6 bases). Germline V gene data show CDR1 as MGHRA and CDR2 as YSYEKL. The ends were cut back, 5 bases at V and 0 bases at J, with 17 bases in the middle. This CDR3 has 16 amino acids.

V and J are TRBV6-6 and TRBJ1-5; D call uncertain. Trimming removed 6 bases from V and 4 bases from J, with 10 bases in between. This CDR3 comprises 13 residues. CDR1 and CDR2 from the germline V gene are MNHNY and SVGAGI (reference sequence). CDR3: CASSPEENQPQHF. The CDR3 DNA reads TGTGCCAGCAGCCCCGAGGAAAATCAGCCCCAGCATTTT.

This chain connects TRBV5-1 to TRBJ2-3; D gene ambiguous. V was pared by 2 bases and J by 1 base, with 11 bases between. The CDR3 totals 15 residues. Germline lookup yields CDR1 SGHRS and CDR2 YFSETQ. This CDR3 reads CASSFALPRTDTQYF. The CDR3 bases are TGCGCCAGCAGCTTCGCACTACCGCGCACAGATACGCAGTATTTT.

Only one count was recorded for this clone. The rearrangement joins TRBV27 to TRBJ2-7; 8 bases line up with TRBD1. This CDR3 has 15 amino acids. V lost 2 bases, J lost 3 bases, and 6 bases stayed unmatched. CDR1 MNHEY and CDR2 SMNVEV come from the germline V gene (reference sequence). The chain's CDR3 is CASSLLGQVNYEQYF. The CDR3 DNA reads as TGTGCCAGCAGTTTACTGGGACAGGTTAACTACGAGCAGTACTTC.

The gene calls are TRBV15 and TRBJ2-5, with TRBD1 as a possible D gene (6 bases). V lost 0 bases, J lost 2 bases, and 22 bases lay in between. The CDR3 extends over 19 amino acids. CDR1 is LNHNV and CDR2 is YYDKDF in the germline V gene (reference sequence). CDR3 DNA sequence: TGTGCCACCAGCAGAGATTTCCCCACTCGTGCAGGACAGCAAGAGACCCAGTACTTC. Protein sequence: CATSRDFPTRAGQQETQYF. The full variable domain, in which reference TRBV15 and TRBJ2-5 provide the parts outside the CDR3, is DAMVIQNPRYQVTQFGKPVTLSCSQTLNHNVMYWYQQKSSQAPKLLFHYYDKDFNNEADTPDNFQSRRPNTSFCFLDIRSPGLGDTAMYLCATSRDFPTRAGQQETQYFGPGTRLLVL.

The chain employs TRBV5-4 and TRBJ2-1; 12 positions match TRBD2. Germline V gene sequence: CDR1 SGHNT, CDR2 YYREEE (reference sequence). The CDR3 extends over 15 amino acids. The V gene end was trimmed by 3 bases and the J gene end by 7 bases; junction bases not matched to a gene: 5. The CDR3 region has the DNA TGTGCCAGCAGCTCGCTAGCGGGAGGGCCGAATGAGCAGTTCTTC. Amino acids: CASSSLAGGPNEQFF. Drawing the rest from reference TRBV5-4 and TRBJ2-1, the complete variable domain is ETGVTQSPTHLIKTRGQQVTLRCSSQSGHNTVSWYQQALGQGPQFIFQYYREEENGRGNFPPRFSGLQFPNYSSELNVNALELDDSALYLCASSSLAGGPNEQFFGPGTRLTVL.

This clone was counted a single time. CDR3 sequence (DNA): TGCGCCAGCAGCTTACAGGGGAGGTACCAAGAGACCCAGTACTTC. Its protein is CASSLQGRYQETQYF. V is TRBV5-1 and J is TRBJ2-5, with TRBD1 as a possible D gene (7 bases). The CDR3 has 15 amino acids. V dropped 2 bases and J dropped 0 bases, with 11 bases sitting between them. Germline loops: CDR1 SGHRS, CDR2 YFSETQ.